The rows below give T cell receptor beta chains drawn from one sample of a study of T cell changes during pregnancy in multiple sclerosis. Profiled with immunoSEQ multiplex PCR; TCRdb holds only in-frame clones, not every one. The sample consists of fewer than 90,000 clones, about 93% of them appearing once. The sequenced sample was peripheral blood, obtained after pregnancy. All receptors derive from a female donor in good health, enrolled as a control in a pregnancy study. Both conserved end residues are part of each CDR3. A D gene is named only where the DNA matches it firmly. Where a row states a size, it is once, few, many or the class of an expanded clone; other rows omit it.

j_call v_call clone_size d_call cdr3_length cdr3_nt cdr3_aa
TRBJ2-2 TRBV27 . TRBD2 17 TGTGCCAGCAGTTTGTCTGCTTTAGCGGGAGTGGCCGGGGAGCTGTTTTTT CASSLSALAGVAGELFF
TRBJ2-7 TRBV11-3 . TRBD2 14 TGTGCCACCCGAAGAGCGGGGCTTGCCTACGAGCAGTACTTC CATRRAGLAYEQYF
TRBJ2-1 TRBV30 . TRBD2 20 TGTGCCTGGAGTGTACTCCCCTTCCCAGGACTAGCGGGAAGAAACAATGAGCAGTTCTTC CAWSVLPFPGLAGRNNEQFF
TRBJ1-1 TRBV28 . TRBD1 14 TGTGCCAGCAGTCCAAGACAGGGAGCCACTGAAGCTTTCTTT CASSPRQGATEAFF
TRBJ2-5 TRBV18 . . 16 TGTGCCAGCTCACCTCCTGAGGACAGCACTGGCGAGACCCAGTACTTC CASSPPEDSTGETQYF
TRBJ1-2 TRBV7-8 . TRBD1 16 TGTGCCAGCAGCCCCCGGACAGGGGGTATTAACTATGGCTACACCTTC CASSPRTGGINYGYTF
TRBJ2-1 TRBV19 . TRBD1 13 TGTGCCAGTAGCCCGGACAGGGTAAATGAGCAGTTCTTC CASSPDRVNEQFF
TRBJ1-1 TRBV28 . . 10 TGTGCCAGCAAGGGGACTGAAGCTTTCTTT CASKGTEAFF
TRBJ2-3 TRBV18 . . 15 TGTGCCAGCTCACCAGAGCAAGCCCCCACAGATACGCAGTATTTT CASSPEQAPTDTQYF
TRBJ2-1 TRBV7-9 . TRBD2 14 TGTGCCAGCGGCGCGACTAGCGGGAGCAATGAGCAGTTCTTC CASGATSGSNEQFF
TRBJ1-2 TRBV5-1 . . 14 TGCGCCAGCAGCTTGGTTGTCCCTAGCTATGGCTACACCTTC CASSLVVPSYGYTF
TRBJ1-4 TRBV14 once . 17 TGTGCCAGCAGCCAAGGTTCCCTGAGTTGGCAGGGTCAAAAACTGTTTTTT CASSQGSLSWQGQKLFF
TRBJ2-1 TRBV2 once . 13 TGTGCCAGCCTCTACGAGGGTGGAAAAGAGCAGTTCTTC CASLYEGGKEQFF
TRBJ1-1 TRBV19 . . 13 TGTGCCAGTAGGATCGGGGGAGGCACTGAAGCTTTCTTT CASRIGGGTEAFF
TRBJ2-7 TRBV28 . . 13 TGTGCTGCCCGACGGGGAAATGCCTACGAGCAGTACTTC CAARRGNAYEQYF
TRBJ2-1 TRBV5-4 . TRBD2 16 TGTGCCAGCAGCTCTCCCCCTGGAGGGAGGGCCAATGAGCAGTTCTTC CASSSPPGGRANEQFF
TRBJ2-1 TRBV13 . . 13 TGTGCCAGCAGCTTCAAGGGAGGAGGTGAGCAGTTCTTC CASSFKGGGEQFF
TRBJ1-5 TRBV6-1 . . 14 TGTGCCAGCAGAACAGGGTATAGCAATCAGCCCCAGCATTTT CASRTGYSNQPQHF
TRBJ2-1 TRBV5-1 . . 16 TGCGCCAGCAGCTTGACGAGCGGGACACCTCCGAATGAGCAGTTCTTC CASSLTSGTPPNEQFF
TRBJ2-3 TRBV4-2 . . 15 TGTGCCAGCAGCTTAACTGGCGGGCACGCAGATACGCAGTATTTT CASSLTGGHADTQYF
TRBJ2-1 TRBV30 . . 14 TGTGCCTGGAGTATAGGGAGGCGTCCGGGAGAGCAGTTCTTC CAWSIGRRPGEQFF
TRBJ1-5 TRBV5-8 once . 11 TGTGCCAGCAGCTTGGCGCAGCCCCAGCATTTT CASSLAQPQHF
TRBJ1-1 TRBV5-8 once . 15 TGTGCCAGCAGCTTGTATGGGGGGATGAACACTGAAGCTTTCTTT CASSLYGGMNTEAFF
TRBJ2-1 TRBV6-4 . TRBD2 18 TGTGCCAGCAGTGACTCAGGTAGCGGGAGGAGCTGGAACAATGAGCAGTTCTTC CASSDSGSGRSWNNEQFF
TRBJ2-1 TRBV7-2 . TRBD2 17 TGTGCCAGCAGCTTAGGGGCGGGCGGGAGGATCTACAATGAGCAGTTCTTC CASSLGAGGRIYNEQFF
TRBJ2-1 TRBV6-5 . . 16 TGTGCCAGCAGTTACTCCCGGCAGGTACGACACAATGAGCAGTTCTTC CASSYSRQVRHNEQFF
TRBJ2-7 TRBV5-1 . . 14 TGCGCCAGCACCGCGGGGGCAACTACCTACGAGCAGTACTTC CASTAGATTYEQYF
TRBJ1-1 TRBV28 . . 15 TGTGCCAGCAGTTTATTACAGTTCATGAACACTGAAGCTTTCTTT CASSLLQFMNTEAFF
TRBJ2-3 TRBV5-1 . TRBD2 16 TGCGCCAGCAGCTTGGGGACTAGCGGGCGCACAGATACGCAGTATTTT CASSLGTSGRTDTQYF